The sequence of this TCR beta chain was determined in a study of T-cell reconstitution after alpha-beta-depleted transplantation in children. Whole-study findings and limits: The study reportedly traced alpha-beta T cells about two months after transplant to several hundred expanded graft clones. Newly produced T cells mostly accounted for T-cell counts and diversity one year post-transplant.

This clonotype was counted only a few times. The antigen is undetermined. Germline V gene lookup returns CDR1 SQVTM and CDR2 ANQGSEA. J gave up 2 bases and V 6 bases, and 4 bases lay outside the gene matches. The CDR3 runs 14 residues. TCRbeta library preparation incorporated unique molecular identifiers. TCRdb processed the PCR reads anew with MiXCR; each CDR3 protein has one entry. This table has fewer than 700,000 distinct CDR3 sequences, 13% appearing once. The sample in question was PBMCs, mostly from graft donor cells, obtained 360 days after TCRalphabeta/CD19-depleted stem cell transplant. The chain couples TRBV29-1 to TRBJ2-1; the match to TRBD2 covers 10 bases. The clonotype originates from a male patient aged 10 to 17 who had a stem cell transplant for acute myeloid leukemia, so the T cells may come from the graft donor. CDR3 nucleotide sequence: TGCAGCGTGGTGGGACTAGCGACCTACAATGAGCAGTTCTTC. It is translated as CSVVGLATYNEQFF.